One TCR beta chain is described in this entry. The specificity of this receptor is unknown. The sample holds no much larger clone one base away, and base qualities are not on file. The data were taken from a study of T cell clonotyping in hematopoietic cell transplantation (dated by TCRdb to about 2021). About the full investigation: Recipient samples taken before transplant were collected after cytoreduction. In the study, around 130 blood samples were gathered from 40 or so consecutive transplant recipients and their related donors. Recruitment of patients was conducted between late 2015 and early 2017, and follow-up was continued until late 2020 or death.

The sample's time point label, in plain terms: recipient sample about 28 days before transplant, after cytoreduction. Blood from recipients was drawn about 28 days before transplant and again at days 30, 100 and 180 after transplant. Nuclei Lysis Solution was used to extract genomic DNA from fresh or cryopreserved unfractionated peripheral blood mononuclear cells. Here is what the overall study found, with its caveats: Recipient TCR diversity fell after transplant, with pathologically expanded clonotypes rising progressively from day 30 to day 180. The sample size was limited, and CD4 and CD8 repertoire contributions could not be separated because cells were not sorted. Only a small fraction of recipient repertoires overlapped donor repertoires, with over 95% appearing de novo at the given depth. Broader TCR repertoire diversity after transplant was predicted by Inverse Simpson Index values from donors and from recipients before transplant.

Relative to germline, V is missing 3 bases and J is missing 4 bases, with 10 bases of the junction outside any gene match. The germline V gene encodes CDR1 LGHNA and CDR2 YNFKEQ. The cysteine opens and the phenylalanine closes a CDR3 of 16 amino acids. Solely the CDR3 DNA is kept, with 48 bases framed from the first base. The immunoSEQ assay, a bias-controlled multiplex PCR using V- and J-specific primers, was used to amplify TCR beta CDR3 regions from genomic DNA. A proprietary barcode and Illumina adapter sequences were added to the CDR3 amplicons in a second PCR step. An Illumina MiSeq instrument was used for sequencing of the CDR3 libraries. From the authors' description of their analysis: Export and quality control were done with immunoSEQ Analyzer 3.0, while downstream analyses used R Bioconductor and Immunarch. Only productive rearrangements in the normalized downsampled data set went into calculating the repertoire metrics. In the normalized cohort, a clonotype counted as pathologically expanded if the clonotype was larger than 5 templates. The Inverse Simpson Index was used to measure repertoire diversity. To capture all clonotypes, CMV-specificity analyses were performed on the non-normalized data set. The immuneACCESS repertoire file appears here via TCRdb, limited to in-frame rearrangements. These files lack a portion of the clones; in checked studies, under half of the deficit traces to unresolved V genes, and the cause of the others is not known. That table supplies the V and J calls and clone size; D and trimming were determined from the DNA. The sample yields around 19,000 clones; around 88% were counted once. The top ten constitute under 9.5% of the sample.

The TCR originated in a man between 45 and 60 years old with acute myeloid leukemia. Some clones in this sample may be carry-over from other donors' samples. The sequence links TRBV4-2 to TRBJ1-2; the junction holds 8 bases that match TRBD1. Here the sequenced sample was peripheral blood mononuclear cells, taken before stem cell transplant. The DNA sequence is given as TGTGCCAGCAGCCACCCTGACAGGGGTTCGGCCTATGGCTACACCTTC. This encodes CASSHPDRGSAYGYTF.